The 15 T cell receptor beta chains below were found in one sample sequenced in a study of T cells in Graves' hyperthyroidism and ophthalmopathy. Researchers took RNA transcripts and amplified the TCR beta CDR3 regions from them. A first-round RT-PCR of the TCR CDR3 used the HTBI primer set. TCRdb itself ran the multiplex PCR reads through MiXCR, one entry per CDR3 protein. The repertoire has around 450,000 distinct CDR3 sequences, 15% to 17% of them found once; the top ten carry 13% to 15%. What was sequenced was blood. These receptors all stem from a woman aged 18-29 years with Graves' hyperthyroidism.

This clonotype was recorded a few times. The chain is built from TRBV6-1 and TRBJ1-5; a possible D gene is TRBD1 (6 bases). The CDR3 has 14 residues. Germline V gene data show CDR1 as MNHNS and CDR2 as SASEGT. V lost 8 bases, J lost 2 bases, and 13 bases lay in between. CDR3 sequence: CASDDRPRNQPQHF. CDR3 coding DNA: TGTGCCAGCGATGACAGGCCTCGCAATCAGCCCCAGCATTTT.

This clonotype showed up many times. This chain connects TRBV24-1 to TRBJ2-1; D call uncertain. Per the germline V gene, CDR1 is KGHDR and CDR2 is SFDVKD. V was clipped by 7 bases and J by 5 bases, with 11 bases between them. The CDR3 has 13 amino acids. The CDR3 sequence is CATRPAENNEQFF. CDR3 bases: TGTGCCACCAGACCGGCCGAGAACAATGAGCAGTTCTTC.

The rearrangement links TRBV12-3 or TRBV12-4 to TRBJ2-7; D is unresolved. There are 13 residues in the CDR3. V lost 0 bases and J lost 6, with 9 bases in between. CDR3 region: CASSLAERAEQYF. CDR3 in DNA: TGTGCCAGCAGTTTAGCGGAAAGGGCCGAGCAGTACTTC.

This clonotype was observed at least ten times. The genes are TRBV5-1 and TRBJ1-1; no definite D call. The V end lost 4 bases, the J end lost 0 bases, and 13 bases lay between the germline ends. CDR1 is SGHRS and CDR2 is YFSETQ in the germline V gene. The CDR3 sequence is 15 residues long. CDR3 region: CASSVRGGLNTEAFF. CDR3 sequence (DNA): TGCGCCAGCAGCGTTCGCGGCGGCCTGAACACTGAAGCTTTCTTT.

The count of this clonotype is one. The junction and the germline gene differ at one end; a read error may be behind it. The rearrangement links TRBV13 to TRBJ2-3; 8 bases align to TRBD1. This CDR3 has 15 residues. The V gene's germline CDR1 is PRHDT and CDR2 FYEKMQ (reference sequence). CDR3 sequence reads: CASSSQGARTGTQYF. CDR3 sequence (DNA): TGCGCCAGCAGCAGTCAGGGGGCGCGGACAGGTACGCAGTATTTT.

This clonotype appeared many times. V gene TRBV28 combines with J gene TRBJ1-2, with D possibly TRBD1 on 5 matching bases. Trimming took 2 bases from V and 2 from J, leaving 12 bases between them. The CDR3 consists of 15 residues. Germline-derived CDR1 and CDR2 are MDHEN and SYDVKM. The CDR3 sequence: CASSLAKGRNYGYTF. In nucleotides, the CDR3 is TGTGCCAGCAGTTTAGCGAAGGGGCGAAACTATGGCTACACCTTC.

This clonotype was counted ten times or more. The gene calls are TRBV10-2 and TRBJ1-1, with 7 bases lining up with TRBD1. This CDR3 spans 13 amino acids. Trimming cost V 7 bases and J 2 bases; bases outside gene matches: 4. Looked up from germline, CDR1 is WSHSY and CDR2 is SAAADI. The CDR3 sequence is CASTDRKNTEAFF. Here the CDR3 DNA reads TGCGCCAGCACGGACAGGAAAAACACTGAAGCTTTCTTT.

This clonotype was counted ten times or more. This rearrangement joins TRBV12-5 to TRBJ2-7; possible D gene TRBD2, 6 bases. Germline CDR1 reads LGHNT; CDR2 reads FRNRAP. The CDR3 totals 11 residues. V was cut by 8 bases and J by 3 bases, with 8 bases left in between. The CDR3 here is CASLGGYEQYF. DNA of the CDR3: TGTGCTAGTCTGGGGGGCTACGAGCAGTACTTC.

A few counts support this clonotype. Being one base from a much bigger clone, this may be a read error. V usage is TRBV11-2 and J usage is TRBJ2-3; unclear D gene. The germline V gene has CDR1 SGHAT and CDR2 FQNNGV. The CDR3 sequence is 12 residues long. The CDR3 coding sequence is TGTGCCAGCAGCTCTAGAGGAGATATGCAGTATTTT. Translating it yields CASSSRGDMQYF.

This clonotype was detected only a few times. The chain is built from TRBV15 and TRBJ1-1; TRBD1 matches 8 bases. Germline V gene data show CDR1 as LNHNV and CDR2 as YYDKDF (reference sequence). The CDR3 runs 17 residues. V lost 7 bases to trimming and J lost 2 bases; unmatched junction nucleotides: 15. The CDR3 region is CATNSKFQGAGNTEAFF. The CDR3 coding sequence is TGTGCCACCAACAGTAAATTTCAGGGGGCAGGTAACACTGAAGCTTTCTTT. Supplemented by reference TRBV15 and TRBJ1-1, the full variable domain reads DAMVIQNPRYQVTQFGKPVTLSCSQTLNHNVMYWYQQKSSQAPKLLFHYYDKDFNNEADTPDNFQSRRPNTSFCFLDIRSPGLGDTAMYLCATNSKFQGAGNTEAFFGQGTRLTVV.

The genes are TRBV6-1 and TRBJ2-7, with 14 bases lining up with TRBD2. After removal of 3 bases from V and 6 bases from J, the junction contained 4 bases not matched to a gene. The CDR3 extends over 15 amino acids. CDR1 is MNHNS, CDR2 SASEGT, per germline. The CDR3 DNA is TGTGCCAGCAGTGACGCCGGGACTAGCGGGAGCGAGCAGTACTTC. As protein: CASSDAGTSGSEQYF.

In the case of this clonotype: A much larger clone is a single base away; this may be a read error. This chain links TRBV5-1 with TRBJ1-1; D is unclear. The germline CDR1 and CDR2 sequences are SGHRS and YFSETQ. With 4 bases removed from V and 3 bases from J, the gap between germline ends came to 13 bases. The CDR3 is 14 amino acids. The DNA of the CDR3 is TGCGCCAGCAGCCCAGTAGGGATGGACACTGAAGCTTTCTTT. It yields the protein CASSPVGMDTEAFF.

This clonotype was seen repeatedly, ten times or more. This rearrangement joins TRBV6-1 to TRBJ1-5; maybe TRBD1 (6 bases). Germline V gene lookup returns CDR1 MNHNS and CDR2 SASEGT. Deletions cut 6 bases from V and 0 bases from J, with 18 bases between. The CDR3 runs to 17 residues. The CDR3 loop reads CASRSLRGANSNQPQHF. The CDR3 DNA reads TGTGCCAGCAGGTCCCTGCGGGGGGCTAATAGCAATCAGCCCCAGCATTTT.

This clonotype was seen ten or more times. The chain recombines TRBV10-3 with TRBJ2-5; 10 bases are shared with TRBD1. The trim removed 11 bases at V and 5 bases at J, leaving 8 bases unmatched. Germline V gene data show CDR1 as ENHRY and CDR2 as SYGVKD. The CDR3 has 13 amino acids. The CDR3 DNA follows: TGTGCCGCCGGGACAGGGGACGATGAGACCCAGTACTTC. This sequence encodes CAAGTGDDETQYF.

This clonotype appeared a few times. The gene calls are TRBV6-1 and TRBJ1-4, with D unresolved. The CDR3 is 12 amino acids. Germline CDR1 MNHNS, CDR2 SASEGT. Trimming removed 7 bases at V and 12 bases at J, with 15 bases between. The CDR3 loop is CASTYLSRELFF. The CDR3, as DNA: TGTGCCAGCACCTACCTGTCGAGAGAACTGTTTTTT.